This TCR beta chain is drawn from a study of human CD4 T cells and Enterobacteriaceae (dated by TCRdb to 2018 to 2020). General conclusions and limits of the study: Compared with specific clonotypes, broadly cross-reactive clonotypes seemed more expanded ex vivo, with 11 of 19 and about 60% of the roughly 35 falling in the top 5%. Reactivity of ex vivo clonotypes was inferred only by matching nucleotide sequences to CFSE-low cultures from the same donors.

The germline V gene (reference sequence) yields LNHDA for CDR1 and SQIVND for CDR2. V and J are truncated by 4 bases and 3 bases respectively, leaving an intervening sequence of 9 bases. From its cysteine to its phenylalanine, the CDR3 spans 14 amino acids. Only the CDR3 DNA is retained, 42 bases long and in frame from the first base. Memory CD4+ T cells, defined as all CD4+ cells except CD45RA+CCR7+CD95- naive cells, were FACS-sorted on a FACSAria III to over 98% purity. Blood from healthy donors was obtained from blood donation centers in Switzerland. Total CD4+ T cells and monocytes were enriched by positive selection with CD4 and CD14 magnetic microbeads. CD8+, CD14+, CD16+, CD56+, CD19+ and CD25-bright cells were excluded prior to sorting. In two blood donors, total memory CD4+ T cells were sequenced directly ex vivo to assess in vivo expansion of bacteria-reactive clonotypes. Isolation of peripheral blood mononuclear cells from donor blood was performed with Ficoll-Paque Plus.

Deep-level sequencing was performed on ex vivo total memory CD4+ samples, with a detection sensitivity of one cell in 200,000. The QIAamp DNA Micro Kit was used to extract genomic DNA from cell pellets, and spectrophotometry was used to check the DNA quantity and purity. The immunoSEQ multiplex PCR assay was used to amplify the TCR Vbeta CDR3 regions. The Illumina HiSeq platform was used to sequence the amplicons. The retrieved sequences were 87 nucleotides in length and included the CDR3 region. Per the authors' processing: A clonotype was defined as a unique productive TCR Vbeta nucleotide sequence, quantified by productive template frequency from ImmunoSEQ Analyzer V3.0. Expanded clonotypes were defined by a threshold at the top 5th percentile of each frequency-ranked repertoire. The R package fossil was used to compute repertoire overlap as Chao-Jaccard, and the R package MASS was used to visualize the overlap by nonmetric multidimensional scaling. Not all clones reach the TCRdb copy of this immuneACCESS table, which keeps in-frame sequences only. Checked studies attribute under half of the gap to unresolved V genes and leave the rest unexplained. D and trimming were read from the DNA, whereas the V and J calls and clone size are those reported in that table. The sample contains about 26,000 clones, more than 80% of them found a single time. The top ten clones comprise approximately 0.95% of the sample.

This clone was seen only a few times. There is no known antigen for this receptor. No clone much larger than this one lies a single base away; base qualities are absent. Here the chain combines TRBV19 and TRBJ2-2, with an unclear D gene assignment. Sequenced: memory CD4+ T cells from blood. Sample cell subset or site, as interpreted from the label and publication: total memory CD4 T cells sorted directly ex vivo, unstimulated. The receptor's source is a human donor in good health. The sequenced DNA is TGTGCCAGTAGTAATCGGATGCACACCGGGGAGCTGTTTTTT. It codes for CASSNRMHTGELFF.